This T cell receptor (beta chain) was captured by sequencing in a study of blood T cell repertoires in COVID-19 (dated by TCRdb to about 2020). Concerning the study at large: The collaborator samples originated in the United States, Italy and Spain and spanned the acute and convalescent phases of COVID-19. A freely available public database, intended as a resource for researchers studying the immune response to SARS-CoV-2, is where the repertoires were released. Deeply sampled blood TCRbeta repertoires from subjects exposed to, actively infected with, or recovered from COVID-19 were included in the dataset. The material from the prospective study consisted of cDNA or gDNA derived from T cells, B-cell-depleted T cells, or PBMCs. Samples were obtained from the ongoing ImmuneRACE study (first 160 participants) and from some 1,200 subjects provided by 6 global collaborators. Where available, HLA class I and class II types were taken from metadata supplied by the sample provider and were not determined by assay-based typing. Sample metadata almost always included a de-identified subject ID, COVID-19 status, age in years and sex.

On this clone: No antigen is known for it. Within one base of it there is no much larger clone, and no base qualities were kept. The same CDR3 also results from other DNA sequences found in this sample.

Overall study outcomes, separate from this receptor: How much clinical and demographic metadata was included differed by source and by participant, and the metadata was provided uncurated.

The collaborating institutions used their own protocols to collect whole blood in K2EDTA tubes. Collaborator samples were shipped for TCRbeta analysis as frozen whole blood, isolated PBMCs, or DNA extracted from either sample type. TCRbeta CDR3 regions were amplified from genomic DNA by means of the immunoSEQ Assay, a bias-controlled multiplex PCR. Under the source paper's analysis protocol: Within the assay, amplification of reference gene primers was used to estimate how many nucleated cells each sample contained. To quantify the absolute abundance of each unique TCRbeta CDR3 rearrangement, sequence reads were collapsed and filtered. For each sample, productive Simpson clonality was calculated as the square root of Simpson's diversity index over productive rearrangements. TCRdb obtained this table from immuneACCESS and retained in-frame rearrangements with V and J assigned. These tables miss some clones; where compared with another copy, unresolved V genes account for less than half of the shortfall, and the remainder is unexplained. Clone size and V and J calls were adopted from that table, with D and trimming inferred from the DNA. The sample table records 150,000 or so clones; around 84% of these occur just once. Approximately 18% of the sample lies in the top ten.

CDR1 DFQATT and CDR2 SNEGSKA are derived from the germline V gene (reference sequence). V gives up 5 bases and J gives up 0 bases, and the segment between their germline ends measures 4 bases. From its cysteine to its phenylalanine, the CDR3 spans 11 amino acids. CDR3 DNA is the only sequence kept; it has 33 bases, read in frame from the first base. The V and J genes are TRBV20-1 and TRBJ2-5, with the D gene call left open. This receptor was taken from an elderly woman with acute or convalescent COVID-19. Sequencing was done on a sample of peripheral blood. The DNA sequence is TGCAGTGCTGGCCACCAAGAGACCCAGTACTTC. Translated, it gives CSAGHQETQYF.